This note documents a single T cell receptor beta chain sequence. Its binding antigen is unknown. Per-nucleotide qualities are absent, and no much larger clonotype sits a single base away. The source of the sample is a study of Ad26.COV2.S vaccination and SARS-CoV-2 variants (dated by TCRdb to about 2021). For context, the study as a whole: Donors in the vaccine arm were drawn from COV1001, a multicentre, randomized, double-blind, placebo-controlled phase I-IIa trial testing Ad26.COV2.S in healthy adults. Dosing of Ad26.COV2.S was intramuscular, at either 5x10^10 or 1x10^11 viral particles, delivered as one shot or as two shots spaced 56 days apart. TCRbeta repertoire sequencing served as the tool for gauging how specific and how broad the SARS-CoV-2-reactive T cell receptors were following Ad26.COV2.S vaccination. A total of 32 samples were included in the TCR-sequenced set, comprising 19 Ad26.COV2.S vaccine recipients, 5 placebo recipients and 8 SARS-CoV-2 convalescent individuals. Trial participants were randomized into five groups of five: low-dose or high-dose Ad26.COV2.S given once or twice, or placebo on both occasions. Blinding of investigators to trial group allocation was maintained during experiments and outcome assessment. Points the paper makes about the study in general: Higher spike-specific TCR breadth was observed in Ad26.COV2.S recipients than in placebo recipients (P = 0.0014). After vaccination, substantial breadth of spike-specific CD8+ and CD4+ T cell responses was reported. Vaccine and placebo recipients had similar non-spike TCR breadth, a finding consistent with the vaccine containing only spike. The study lacked the statistical power to compare responses across vaccine doses or regimens. It was noted by the authors that total T cell responses may have been underestimated by the TCR breadth and depth analyses.

TCRbeta CDR3 regions were sequenced with the immunoSEQ Assay. After extraction, genomic DNA underwent amplification by bias-controlled multiplex PCR, followed by high-throughput sequencing. As for how the authors treated the data: To quantify the absolute abundance of every unique TCRbeta CDR3 region, sequences were collapsed and filtered. T cell fraction was estimated by normalization of TCRbeta template counts to usable DNA, with usable DNA being measured through amplification of reference genes present in all nucleated cells. Repertoire TCRs were annotated as SARS-CoV-2-specific when V gene, CDR3 amino acid sequence and J gene were exactly matched to a known reactive TCR set. MIRA supplied the reference SARS-CoV-2 TCR set, which was filtered for enrichment in COVID-19-positive ImmuneCODE repertoires so that public or cross-reactive TCRs were removed. Using the MIRA antigens, annotated TCRs were further analysed by specific ORF or by position within an ORF. Depth was the summed frequency of annotated unique rearrangements, while breadth was defined as annotated unique rearrangements over total unique productive rearrangements. Two-sided Wilcoxon rank-sum tests were applied when comparing TCR breadth between groups. This is the immuneACCESS table as TCRdb keeps it, with only in-frame sequences that have V and J called. A part of the clones is gone; compared with another copy, unresolved V genes explain less than half, and the rest is unexplained. Clone size and the V and J calls come from that table; the DNA yielded D and trimming. The sample data list about 280,000 clones, and about 87% of these were observed just once. Clones ranked in the top ten supply more than 2.5% of the sample.

The treatment or condition label, as the study defines it: roughly 18 received Ad26.COV2.S at low or high dose, single or two shots; about five received placebo; per-sample allocation not given. For vaccine and placebo recipients, repertoires were sequenced using samples collected on day 63 after the first injection. Cohort 1b enrolled roughly 25 adults aged 18-55 years at a single site in Boston, USA, between 29 July and 7 August 2020. Ad26.COV2.S was a replication-incompetent adenovirus type 26 vector expressing a prefusion-stabilized SARS-CoV-2 spike protein from the original Wuhan strain. Reading from cysteine to phenylalanine, the CDR3 counts 13 amino acids. CDR3 DNA is the only sequence kept; it has 39 bases, read in frame from the first base. In the germline V gene, CDR1 corresponds to MDHEN and CDR2 to SYDVKM. V is clipped by 4 bases and J by 0 bases, and the sequence between their germline boundaries is 4 bases long.

The rearrangement combines TRBV28 with TRBJ1-3; no confident D gene assignment can be made. The clonotype originates from a person aged 18-65 years who received the Ad26.COV2.S COVID-19 vaccine or a placebo. Here the sequenced sample was peripheral blood, taken in a trial of Ad26.COV2.S vaccine versus placebo. Read as DNA, the sequence is TGTGCCAGCAGTTCAGGCTCTGGAAACACCATATATTTT. This codes for CASSSGSGNTIYF.